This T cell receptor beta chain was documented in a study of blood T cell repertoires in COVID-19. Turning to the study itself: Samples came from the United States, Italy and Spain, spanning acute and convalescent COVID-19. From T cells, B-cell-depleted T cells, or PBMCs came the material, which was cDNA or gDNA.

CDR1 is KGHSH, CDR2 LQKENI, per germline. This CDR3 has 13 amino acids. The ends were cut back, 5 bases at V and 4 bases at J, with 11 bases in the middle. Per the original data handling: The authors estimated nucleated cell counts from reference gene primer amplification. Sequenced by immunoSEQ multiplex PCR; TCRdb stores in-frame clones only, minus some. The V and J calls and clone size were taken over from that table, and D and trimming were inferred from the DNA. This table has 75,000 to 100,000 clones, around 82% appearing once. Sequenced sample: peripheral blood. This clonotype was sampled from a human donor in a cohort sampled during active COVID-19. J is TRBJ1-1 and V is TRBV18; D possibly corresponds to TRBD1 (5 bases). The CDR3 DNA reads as TGTGCCAGCTCAACAGGCGGCGGCACTGAAGCTTTCTTT. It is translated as CASSTGGGTEAFF.